Here is one T cell receptor beta chain with its context. This clone occurred once. Its antigen remains undetermined. No base quality information exists; no much larger clone differs at one position. A second Seattle source provided samples from volunteer blood donors who had recovered from COVID-19. The collaborating institutions used their own protocols to collect whole blood in K2EDTA tubes. For TCRbeta analysis, collaborator samples were shipped as frozen whole blood, as isolated PBMCs, or as DNA extracted from either sample type. The sample belongs to a study of blood T cell repertoires in COVID-19 (dated by TCRdb to 2019 to 2021). In the study overall: Samples covering the acute and convalescent phases of COVID-19 were provided by collaborators in the United States, Italy and Spain. The prospective study material was composed of cDNA or gDNA derived from T cells, B-cell-depleted T cells, or PBMCs. The dataset comprised deeply sampled blood TCRbeta repertoires from subjects exposed to, actively infected with, or recovered from COVID-19. The repertoires were released in a freely available public database intended as a resource for research on the immune response to SARS-CoV-2. Samples were obtained from the ongoing ImmuneRACE study (first 160 participants) and from 1,000 to 1,500 subjects provided by 6 global collaborators. Nearly every sample came with metadata listing a de-identified subject ID, COVID-19 status, age in years and sex. Where HLA class I and class II types were available, the types were taken from metadata supplied by the sample provider, not from assay-based typing.

The CDR3, cysteine through phenylalanine, is 16 amino acids long. The only DNA kept is the CDR3, 48 bases in frame from the first base. CDR1 and CDR2 were assigned from the germline V gene as MNHNS and SASEGT. V was cut back by 1 base and J by 5 bases, leaving a gap of 15 bases between them. TCRbeta CDR3 regions were amplified from genomic DNA by means of the immunoSEQ Assay, a bias-controlled multiplex PCR. As for how the authors treated the data: Nucleated cell counts per sample were estimated from amplification of reference gene primers within the assay. Sequence reads were collapsed and filtered to measure the absolute abundance of every unique TCRbeta CDR3 rearrangement. For each sample, productive Simpson clonality was calculated by taking the square root of Simpson's diversity index across productive rearrangements. Sourced from immuneACCESS, this table was stored by TCRdb with only in-frame sequences that have V and J called. A share of the clones is absent; for the studies checked, an unresolved V gene accounts for under half, and the remainder has no known explanation. The DNA gave D and trimming, while V, J and clone size come from that table. A total of about 220,000 clones appear in this sample, around four fifths of them only once. The ten largest clones take up around 5.5% of the sample.

Results the study describes overall, beyond this receptor: How much clinical and demographic metadata was included differed by source and by participant, and the metadata was provided uncurated.

Source material: peripheral blood. The chain couples TRBV6-1 to TRBJ1-3, with the D gene call left open. This TCR came from a woman aged 55-70 years who had recovered from COVID-19. This receptor carries the CDR3 CASSEVPGSFRNTIYF. The nucleotide sequence is TGTGCCAGCAGTGAAGTGCCGGGATCTTTTCGAAACACCATATATTTT.